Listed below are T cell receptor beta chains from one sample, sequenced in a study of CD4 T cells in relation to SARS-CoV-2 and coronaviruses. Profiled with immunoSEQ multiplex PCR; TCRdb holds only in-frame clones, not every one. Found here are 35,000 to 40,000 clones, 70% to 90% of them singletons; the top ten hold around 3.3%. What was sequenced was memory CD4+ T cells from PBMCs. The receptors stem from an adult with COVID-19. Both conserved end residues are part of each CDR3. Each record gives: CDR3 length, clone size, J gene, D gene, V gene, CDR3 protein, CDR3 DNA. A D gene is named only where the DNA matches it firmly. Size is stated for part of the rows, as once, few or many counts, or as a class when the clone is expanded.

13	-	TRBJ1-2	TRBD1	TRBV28	CASSFQDRGGYTF	TGTGCCAGCAGTTTCCAGGACAGGGGTGGCTACACCTTC
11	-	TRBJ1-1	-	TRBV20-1	CSAHSGTEAFF	TGCAGTGCGCACTCCGGGACAGAAGCTTTCTTT
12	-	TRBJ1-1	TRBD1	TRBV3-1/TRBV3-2	CAVRGKNTEAFF	TGTGCCGTCAGGGGGAAAAACACTGAAGCTTTCTTT
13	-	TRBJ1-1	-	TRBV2	CASSEAGKDAAFF	TGTGCCAGCAGTGAAGCGGGAAAGGATGCAGCTTTCTTT
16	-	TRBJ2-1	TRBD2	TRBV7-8	CASSFYTGLVYNEQFF	TGTGCCAGCAGCTTTTACACGGGACTAGTATACAATGAGCAGTTCTTC
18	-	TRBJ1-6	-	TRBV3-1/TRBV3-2	CASSQMFGASSYNSPLHF	TGTGCCAGCAGCCAAATGTTTGGGGCGAGCTCCTATAATTCACCCCTCCACTTT
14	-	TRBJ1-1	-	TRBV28	CASSLRQVNTEAFF	TGTGCCAGCAGTTTAAGGCAGGTGAACACTGAAGCTTTCTTT
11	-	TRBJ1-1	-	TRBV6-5	CASSSRSTAFF	TGTGCCAGCAGCTCCCGATCGACGGCTTTCTTT
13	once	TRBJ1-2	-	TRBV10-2	CASSESPNYGYTF	TGCGCCAGCAGTGAGTCACCCAACTATGGCTACACCTTC
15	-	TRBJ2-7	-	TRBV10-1	CASSGAGALGHEQYF	TGCGCCAGCAGTGGGGCGGGGGCTCTGGGCCACGAGCAGTACTTC
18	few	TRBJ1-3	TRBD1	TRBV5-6	CASSRDRPSTISGNTIYF	TGTGCCAGCAGCCGGGACAGGCCGTCTACGATCTCTGGAAACACCATATATTTT
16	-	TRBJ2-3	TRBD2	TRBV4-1	CASSPREGQGTDTQYF	TGCGCCAGCAGCCCCCGGGAGGGCCAAGGGACAGATACGCAGTATTTT
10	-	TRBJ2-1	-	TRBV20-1	CSANAGKSVF	TGCAGTGCTAACGCGGGGAAATCGGTCTTC
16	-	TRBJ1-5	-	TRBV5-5	CASSPQGLLGNQPQHF	TGTGCCAGCAGCCCGCAGGGGCTTCTAGGCAATCAGCCCCAGCATTTT
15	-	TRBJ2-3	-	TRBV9	CASSVGAVSTDTQYF	TGTGCCAGCAGCGTAGGAGCTGTAAGCACAGATACGCAGTATTTT
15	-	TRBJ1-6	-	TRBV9	CASSPKAGGLSPLHF	TGTGCCAGCAGCCCAAAGGCGGGGGGGCTGTCACCCCTCCACTTT
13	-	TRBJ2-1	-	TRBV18	CASSQLVGDEQFF	TGTGCCAGCTCACAATTGGTCGGGGATGAGCAGTTCTTC
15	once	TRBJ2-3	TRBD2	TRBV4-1	CASSRGLAGEDTQYF	TGCGCCAGCAGCCGCGGACTAGCGGGAGAGGATACGCAGTATTTT
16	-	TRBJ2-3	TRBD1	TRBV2	CATPGQWDRATDTQYF	TGTGCCACCCCAGGGCAATGGGACAGAGCCACAGATACGCAGTATTTT
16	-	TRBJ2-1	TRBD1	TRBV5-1	CASSRPGTGGVNEQFF	TGCGCCAGCAGCCGTCCCGGGACAGGGGGTGTTAATGAGCAGTTCTTC
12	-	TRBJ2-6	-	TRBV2	CASGRGYNVLTF	TGTGCCAGTGGCCGGGGCTACAACGTCCTGACTTTC
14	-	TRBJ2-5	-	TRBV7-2	CASSLGTGALAQYF	TGTGCCAGCAGCTTAGGGACTGGGGCATTGGCCCAGTACTTC
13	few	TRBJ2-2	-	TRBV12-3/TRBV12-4	CASSSTNTGELFF	TGTGCCAGCAGTTCTACTAACACCGGGGAGCTGTTTTTT
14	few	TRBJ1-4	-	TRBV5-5	CASSFRVGNEKLFF	TGTGCCAGCAGCTTCAGGGTGGGTAATGAAAAACTGTTTTTT
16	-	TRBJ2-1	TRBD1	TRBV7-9	CASSLASGQRDNEQFF	TGTGCCAGCAGCTTAGCCTCGGGACAGAGAGACAATGAGCAGTTCTTC
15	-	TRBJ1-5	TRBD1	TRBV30	CAWSPGTGGNQPQHF	TGTGCCTGGAGTCCTGGGACAGGGGGTAATCAGCCCCAGCATTTT
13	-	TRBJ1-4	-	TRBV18	CASSPQGGEKLFF	TGTGCCAGCTCACCTCAGGGTGGTGAAAAACTGTTTTTT
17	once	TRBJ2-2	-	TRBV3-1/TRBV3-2	CASSHDVRGGPTGELFF	TGTGCCAGCAGCCATGATGTTCGCGGCGGGCCTACCGGGGAGCTGTTTTTT
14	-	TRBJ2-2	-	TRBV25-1	CASSRGGITGELFF	TGTGCCAGCAGTCGGGGCGGAATCACCGGGGAGCTGTTTTTT
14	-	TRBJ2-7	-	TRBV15	CATSRDGPLQRQYF	TGTGCCACCAGCAGAGATGGGCCTCTTCAACGGCAGTACTTC
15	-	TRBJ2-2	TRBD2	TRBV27	CASSTRLAGAGELFF	TGTGCCAGCAGTACCCGACTAGCGGGGGCCGGGGAGCTGTTTTTT
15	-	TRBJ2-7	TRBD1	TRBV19	CASSLNRGQGYEQYF	TGTGCCAGTAGTCTAAATCGGGGACAGGGCTACGAGCAGTACTTC
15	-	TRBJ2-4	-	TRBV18	CASSPSSKARNIQYF	TGTGCCAGCTCACCATCAAGTAAAGCTAGAAACATTCAGTACTTC
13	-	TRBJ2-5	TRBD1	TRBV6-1	CASRRTGQETQYF	TGTGCCAGCAGAAGGACAGGGCAAGAGACCCAGTACTTC
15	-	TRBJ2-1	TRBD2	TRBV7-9	CASSLLGLAGNEQFF	TGTGCCAGCAGCTTATTGGGACTAGCGGGAAATGAGCAGTTCTTC
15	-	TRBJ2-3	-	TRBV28	CASSTLAGWGNTQYF	TGTGCCAGCAGCACTTTGGCGGGGTGGGGAAATACGCAGTATTTT
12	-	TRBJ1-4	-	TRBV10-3	CAISEEGTKLFF	TGTGCCATCAGTGAAGAGGGTACGAAACTGTTTTTT
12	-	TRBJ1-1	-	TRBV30	CAWSRAGRVAFF	TGTGCCTGGAGTCGGGCAGGCCGAGTAGCTTTCTTT
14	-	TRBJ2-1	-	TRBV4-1	CASSQARRLGEQFF	TGCGCCAGCAGCCAAGCTCGCCGGTTAGGTGAGCAGTTCTTC
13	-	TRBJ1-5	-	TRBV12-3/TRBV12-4	CASSAGGWQPQHF	TGTGCCAGCAGCGCCGGGGGCTGGCAGCCCCAGCATTTT
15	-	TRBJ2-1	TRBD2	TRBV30	CAWSVLAGVVNEQFF	TGTGCCTGGAGTGTACTAGCGGGAGTAGTTAATGAGCAGTTCTTC
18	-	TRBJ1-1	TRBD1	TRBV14	CASSQDSNYRGSRGEAFF	TGTGCCAGCAGCCAAGATTCGAATTACAGGGGATCTCGTGGTGAAGCTTTCTTT
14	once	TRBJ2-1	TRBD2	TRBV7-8	CASSLKRDRNEQFF	TGTGCCAGCAGCTTAAAGCGGGATAGGAATGAGCAGTTCTTC
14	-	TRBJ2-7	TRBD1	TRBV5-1	CASSLGTGGYEQYF	TGCGCCAGCAGCTTGGGGACAGGGGGCTACGAGCAGTACTTC
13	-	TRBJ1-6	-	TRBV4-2	CASSQDPRTPLHF	TGTGCCAGCAGCCAAGATCCTAGAACACCCCTCCACTTT
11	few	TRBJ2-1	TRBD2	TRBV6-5	CASSSRGIQFF	TGTGCCAGCAGTTCGCGGGGGATACAGTTCTTC
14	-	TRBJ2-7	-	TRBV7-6	CASSLAGGKHEQYF	TGTGCCAGCAGCTTAGCGGGAGGAAAACACGAGCAGTACTTC
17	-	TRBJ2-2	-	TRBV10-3	CAISESWLAKNTGELFF	TGTGCCATCAGTGAGTCGTGGCTAGCGAAGAACACCGGGGAGCTGTTTTTT
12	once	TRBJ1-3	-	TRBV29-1	CSVEMPGNTIYF	TGCAGCGTTGAAATGCCTGGAAACACCATATATTTT
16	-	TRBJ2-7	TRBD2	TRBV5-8	CASSLDLAGGPGEQYF	TGTGCCAGCAGCTTGGATTTAGCGGGAGGGCCGGGTGAGCAGTACTTC
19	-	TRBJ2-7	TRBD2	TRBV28	CASSLFLAVDVWVNYEQYF	TGTGCCAGCAGTTTATTTCTAGCGGTAGACGTTTGGGTCAACTACGAGCAGTACTTC
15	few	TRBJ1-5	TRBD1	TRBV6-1	CASIQGAEGNQPQHF	TGTGCCAGCATTCAGGGGGCAGAGGGCAATCAGCCCCAGCATTTT
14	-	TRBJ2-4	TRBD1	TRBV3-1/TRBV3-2	CASSQGTGSNIQYF	TGTGCCAGCAGCCAGGGGACAGGGTCAAACATTCAGTACTTC
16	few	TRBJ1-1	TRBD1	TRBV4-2	CASSQVPLTGGAEAFF	TGTGCCAGCAGCCAAGTTCCGCTAACAGGGGGAGCTGAAGCTTTCTTT
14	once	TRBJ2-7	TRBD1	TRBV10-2	CASAGTGRSYEQYF	TGCGCCAGCGCAGGGACAGGGCGTTCCTACGAGCAGTACTTC
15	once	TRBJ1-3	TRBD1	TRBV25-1	CASSGAGGAGNTIYF	TGTGCCAGCAGTGGGGCAGGGGGCGCCGGAAACACCATATATTTT
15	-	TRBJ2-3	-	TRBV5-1	CASSLERLSTDTQYF	TGCGCCAGCAGCTTGGAACGGTTAAGCACAGATACGCAGTATTTT
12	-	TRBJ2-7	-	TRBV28	CASSSKPYEQYF	TGTGCCAGCAGTTCCAAACCCTACGAGCAGTACTTC
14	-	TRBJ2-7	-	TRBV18	CASSPPSSPYEQYF	TGTGCCAGCTCACCACCGTCAAGCCCCTACGAGCAGTACTTC
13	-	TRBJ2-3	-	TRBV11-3	CARAGHLGDTQYF	TGTGCCAGAGCGGGTCACTTAGGGGATACGCAGTATTTT